This T cell receptor (beta chain) was observed in a study of shared clonotypes between healthy human individuals. Remarks on this clone: The antigen is unknown.

Every unsorted PBMC PCR replicate was loaded with 300 ng DNA, approximately 30,000 T cell genomes. Clones were read by immunoSEQ multiplex PCR, and TCRdb kept only the in-frame ones, dropping some. The sample lists 450,000 to 600,000 clones, about four fifths occurring once. V shed 5 bases and J shed 3 bases, with 16 bases lying between them. CDR3 size: 16 residues. Germline V gene lookup returns CDR1 SGHTA and CDR2 FQGNSA. Study results and caveats: Sampling involved blood alone; tissue repertoires likely differ.

The unsorted samples had some 90 million PBMCs used for genomic DNA. The chain is built from TRBV7-2 and TRBJ2-2; unclear D gene. The sequence was collected from a woman between 40 and 55 years old in good health. Some clones in this sample may be carry-over from other donors' samples. Sequencing was done on a sample of PBMCs. The CDR3 region is CASSPHVRSYTGELFF. CDR3 DNA: TGTGCCAGCAGCCCCCATGTGAGATCCTACACCGGGGAGCTGTTTTTT. The full variable domain, in which reference TRBV7-2 and TRBJ2-2 provide the parts outside the CDR3, is GAGVSQSPSNKVTEKGKDVELRCDPISGHTALYWYRQSLGQGLEFLIYFQGNSAPDKSGLPSDRFSAERTGGSVSTLTIQRTQQEDSAVYLCASSPHVRSYTGELFFGEGSRLTVL.